Below are 5 T cell receptor beta chains sequenced from a single sample in a study of shared clonotypes between healthy human individuals. The data were produced by immunoSEQ multiplex PCR, yet TCRdb's version contains in-frame clones alone and is incomplete. The data show 450,000 to 500,000 clones, approximately 80% seen once. Sample: PBMCs. The receptor source for this set is a woman aged 40 to 50 in good health. Some clones in this sample may be carry-over from other donors' samples.

V and J are TRBV7-3 and TRBJ2-1; 8 nucleotides align to TRBD1. V gave up 5 bases and J gave up 8 bases; unmatched junction bases: 17. CDR1 and CDR2 from the germline V gene are SGHTA and FQGTGA. The CDR3 extends over 17 amino acids. The CDR3 bases are TGTGCCAGCAGCACCGGACAGGGTTCGGGGCGTAGCGATGAGCAGTTCTTC. Translated, it gives CASSTGQGSGRSDEQFF. The entire variable domain, with the rest obtained from reference TRBV7-3 and TRBJ2-1, is as follows: GAGVSQTPSNKVTEKGKYVELRCDPISGHTALYWYRQSLGQGPEFLIYFQGTGAADDSGLPNDRFFAVRPEGSVSTLKIQRTERGDSAVYLCASSTGQGSGRSDEQFFGPGTRLTVL.

The chain employs TRBV5-4 and TRBJ2-7, with 7 bases that match TRBD2. Trimming removed 3 bases from V and 5 bases from J; junction bases left unmatched: 11. The CDR3 extends over 15 amino acids. CDR1 SGHNT and CDR2 YYREEE come from the germline V gene (reference sequence). For the CDR3, the DNA is TGTGCCAGCAGCTGGTGGGGGGGAGGGCCCCACGAGCAGTACTTC. Translated, it gives CASSWWGGGPHEQYF.

The V call is TRBV4-1, the J call TRBJ1-5; the D gene is possibly TRBD1 (5 bases). V was trimmed by 0 bases and J by 5 bases, leaving 8 bases between them. In germline, CDR1 is MGHRA, CDR2 YSYEKL. The CDR3 runs 14 residues. The CDR3 DNA reads TGCGCCAGCAGCCAAGACACGGGGGATCAGCCCCAGCATTTT. Translation gives CASSQDTGDQPQHF.

This chain links TRBV2 with TRBJ2-1, with 12 bases matching TRBD2. The ends lost 6 bases at V and 6 bases at J; junction bases unmatched: 9. The length of the CDR3 is 16 residues. CDR1 SNHLY and CDR2 FYNNEI come from the germline V gene. The CDR3 DNA reads TGTGCCAGCAGGGGAACTAGCGGGAGGTTCCTCAATGAGCAGTTCTTC. It codes for CASRGTSGRFLNEQFF.

The J gene is TRBJ1-2, the V gene TRBV7-8; no clear D. The V end was cut by 5 bases, the J end by 7 bases, with 20 bases between. The CDR3 length is 15 residues. Germline CDR1 is SGHVS and CDR2 is FQNEAQ. Here the CDR3 reads CASSSPTRGDRGYTF. DNA of the CDR3: TGTGCCAGCAGCAGCCCGACACGAGGCGACCGTGGCTACACCTTC.